Listed here are 3 T cell receptor beta chains from one sample, sequenced in a study of blood T cell repertoires in COVID-19 (dated by TCRdb to 2020 to 2021). Library construction relied on the immunoSEQ multiplex PCR assay. TCRdb mirrors the immuneACCESS table, restricted to in-frame sequences. Some clones are absent from its copies; in checked studies, under half trace to an unresolved V gene, and the reason for the others is unknown. A total of around 150,000 clones appear in this sample, almost 80% of them only once. The ten largest clones take up less than 3% of the sample. The sequenced sample consisted of PBMCs or T cells enriched from blood (not recorded which). Receptor source: a woman between 45 and 60 years old who had recovered from COVID-19.

Details on this clone: In the same sample, other DNA sequences code for this CDR3. V is TRBV9 and J is TRBJ2-2; D is ambiguous. V lost 1 base, J lost 1 base, and 8 bases lay in between. Germline lookup yields CDR1 SGDLS and CDR2 YYNGEE. This CDR3 region has 15 residues. In DNA form, the CDR3 reads TGTGCCAGCAGCGTAAGCCACCAGAACACCGGGGAGCTGTTTTTT. Translation: CASSVSHQNTGELFF.

The chain couples TRBV7-6 to TRBJ2-3, with a possible D match to TRBD2 (7 bases). Trimming cost V 0 bases and J 3 bases, with 19 bases left between them. This CDR3 region has 18 residues. Germline CDR1 reads SGHVS; CDR2 reads FNYEAQ. The CDR3 sequence is CASSLAGSKGGATDTQYF. In DNA form, the CDR3 reads TGTGCCAGCAGCTTAGCCGGGTCGAAGGGGGGGGCGACAGATACGCAGTATTTT.

The rearrangement joins TRBV7-9 to TRBJ1-1; 9 bases match TRBD1. This CDR3 is 15 amino acids long. The germline gives CDR1 SEHNR, CDR2 FQNEAQ (reference sequence). Trimming cost V 3 bases and J 4 bases; bases outside gene matches: 6. The CDR3 here is CASSFGQGIGTEAFF. In DNA form, the CDR3 reads TGTGCCAGCAGCTTCGGACAGGGGATAGGCACTGAAGCTTTCTTT.